This T cell receptor beta chain was captured by sequencing in a study of CD8+ T cells in alopecia areata (dated by TCRdb to 2017 to 2018). As for the study more broadly: To study T cell clonal expansion in alopecia areata, the researchers applied high-throughput TCRbeta sequencing to both the C3H/HeJ mouse model and human patients. On the human side, TCRbeta sequencing was run on scalp tissue and on sorted CD4+ and CD8+ peripheral blood T cells from healthy controls and from alopecia areata patients with either patchy or totalis/universalis disease. immunoSEQ multiplex PCR using 35 Vbeta forward primers and 13 Jbeta reverse primers was used to amplify TCRbeta CDR3 regions. The RNA source kit depended on sample type: the PAXgene miRNA kit for fixed scalp, the miRNeasy kit for PBMCs, and the RNeasy kit for mouse skin. Scalp clonality was compared among normal scalp (n=4), patchy alopecia areata scalp (n=8), and alopecia totalis/universalis scalp (n=8).

Overall study results and their limits: Compared with normal scalp, lesional scalp had higher clonality and more expanded CD8+ clones, particularly in alopecia totalis/universalis, a pattern that suggests antigenic drive. Unlike mouse skin, where gammadelta T cells dominate, normal human skin contains resident alphabeta T cells that get sequenced too, which complicates analysis of the scalp TCR repertoire. Shared TCR sequences between patients were less evident than in mice, which may be partly attributable to HLA diversity in the patient population.

The count of this clone is one. Its antigen has not been determined. No base qualities exist here, and no much larger clone lies one base off it. The library was generated by the immunoSEQ multiplex PCR assay. RNA was extracted from all samples and reverse transcribed into cDNA as template for TCR sequencing. First-strand cDNA was synthesized using SuperScript III with a 2:1 mix of oligo-dT and random hexamers. A synthetic immune receptor repertoire was used to gauge amplification bias, and whatever bias remained was removed computationally. For the original study's pipeline: After raw reads were preprocessed to remove errors, the CDR3 was defined following IMGT conventions as running from the conserved cysteine to phenylalanine. To get clonality, Shannon entropy was normalized by log2 of the number of productive unique TCRs and the result was subtracted from 1. Whether scalp clones were CD4 or CD8 was inferred by matching scalp TCRbeta sequences against CD4 and CD8 repertoires sorted from blood. This is the immuneACCESS table as TCRdb keeps it, with only in-frame sequences that have V and J called. A part of the clones is gone; compared with another copy, unresolved V genes explain less than half, and the rest is unexplained. D and trimming come from the DNA, and the V and J calls and clone size come from that table. For this sample there are 25,000 to 40,000 clones; over 60% appear just once. The ten largest make up 15% to 20% of the sample.

Lesional scalp punch biopsies and peripheral blood were collected from alopecia areata patients. PBMCs were separated by density centrifugation and stained for CD3, CD4 and CD8, after which CD4+ and CD8+ T cells were sorted on a FACSAria. Untreated alopecia areata patients were recruited as part of a multicenter biomarker study. In a handful of patients from the biomarker study, the blood CD8+ T cells went through an additional sort into NKG2D-low and NKG2D-high fractions. The clonotype comes from a human donor with alopecia areata. The sequenced sample consisted of NKG2D-low CD8+ T cells sorted from blood. The cell subset or site tag for this specimen amounts to: sorted CD8+ NKG2D-low blood T cells.

The bases read TGTGCCAGCAGTACCCTAATGGACAGGGGCGGCTACGAGCAGTACTTC. Its translation reads: CASSTLMDRGGYEQYF. This chain joins TRBV28 to TRBJ2-7; 9 bases in the middle match TRBD1. The germline V gene gives CDR1 as MDHEN and CDR2 as SYDVKM. Unmatched junction bases come to 11, with V trimmed by 5 bases and J by 3 bases. From cysteine to phenylalanine, the CDR3 is 16 amino acids long. The kept DNA is CDR3 alone, 48 bases in frame from the first base.